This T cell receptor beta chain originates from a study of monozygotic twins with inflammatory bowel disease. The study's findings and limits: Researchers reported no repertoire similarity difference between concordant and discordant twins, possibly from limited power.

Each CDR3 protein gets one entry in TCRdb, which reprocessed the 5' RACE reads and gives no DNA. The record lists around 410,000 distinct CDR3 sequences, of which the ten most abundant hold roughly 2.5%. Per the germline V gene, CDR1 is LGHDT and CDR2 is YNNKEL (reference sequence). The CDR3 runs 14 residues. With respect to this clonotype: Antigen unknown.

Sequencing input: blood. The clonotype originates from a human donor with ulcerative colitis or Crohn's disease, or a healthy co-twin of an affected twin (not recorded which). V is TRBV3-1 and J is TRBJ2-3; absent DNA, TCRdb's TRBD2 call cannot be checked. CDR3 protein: CASSPRTSGDTQYF.